The T cell receptor (beta chain) under discussion was sequenced for a study of blood T cell repertoires in COVID-19. Study overall: COVID-19 samples collected from the United States, Italy and Spain covered acute and convalescent phases. Sources were T cells, B-cell-depleted T cells, or PBMCs; the material itself was cDNA or gDNA.

Profiled with immunoSEQ multiplex PCR; TCRdb holds only in-frame clones, not every one. This table holds 200,000 or so clones, nearly 90% found once. Participants were aged about 18 to 100 years, lived in 24 US areas, and enrolled virtually. Participant-reported clinical history was the basis for cohort assignment. Material for sequencing was PBMCs or T cells enriched from blood (not recorded which). The clonotype originates from a middle-aged woman with acute COVID-19.

The CDR3 loop is CASSYRQGPDTQYF. The DNA of the CDR3 is TGTGCCAGCAGTTACCGCCAGGGGCCAGATACGCAGTATTTT. The genes are TRBV6-5 and TRBJ2-3, with a possible D match to TRBD1 (6 bases). Germline V gene data show CDR1 as MNHEY and CDR2 as SVGAGI. The CDR3 extends over 14 amino acids. Between the trimmed V and J ends, which lost 2 bases and 4 bases, there was a span of 10 bases.